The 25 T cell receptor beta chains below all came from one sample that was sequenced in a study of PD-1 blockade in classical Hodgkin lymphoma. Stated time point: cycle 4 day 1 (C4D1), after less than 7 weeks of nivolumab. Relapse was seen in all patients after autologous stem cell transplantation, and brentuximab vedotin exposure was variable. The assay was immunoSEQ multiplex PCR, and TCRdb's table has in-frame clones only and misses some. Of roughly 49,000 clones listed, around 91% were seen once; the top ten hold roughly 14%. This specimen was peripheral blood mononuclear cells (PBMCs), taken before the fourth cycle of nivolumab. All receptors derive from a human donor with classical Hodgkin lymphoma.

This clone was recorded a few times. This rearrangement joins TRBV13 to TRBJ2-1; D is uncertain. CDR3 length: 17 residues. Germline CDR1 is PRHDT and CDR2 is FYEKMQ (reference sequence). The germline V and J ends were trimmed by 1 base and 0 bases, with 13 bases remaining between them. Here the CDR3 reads CASSLERGTSSYNEQFF. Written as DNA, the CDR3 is TGTGCCAGCAGCTTAGAACGCGGAACAAGCTCCTACAATGAGCAGTTCTTC.

CDR3 sequence (DNA): TGTGCCAGCAGCCCCGCCCCCAGGGACCCCAACAATGAGCAGTTCTTC. It codes for CASSPAPRDPNNEQFF. This chain links TRBV21-1 with TRBJ2-1. TRBV21-1 is marked as a pseudogene. The CDR3 totals 16 residues.

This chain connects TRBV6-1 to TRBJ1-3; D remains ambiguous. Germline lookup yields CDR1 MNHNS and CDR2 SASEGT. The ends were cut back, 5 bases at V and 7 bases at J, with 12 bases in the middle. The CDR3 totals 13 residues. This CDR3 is CASSLSVPNTIYF. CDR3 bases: TGTGCCAGCAGTTTGTCAGTTCCGAACACCATATATTTT.

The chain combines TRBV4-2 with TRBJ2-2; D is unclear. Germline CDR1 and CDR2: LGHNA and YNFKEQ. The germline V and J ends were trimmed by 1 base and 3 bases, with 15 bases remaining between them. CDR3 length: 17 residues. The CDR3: CASSQVGSQLDTGELFF. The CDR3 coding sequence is TGTGCCAGCAGCCAAGTGGGTAGTCAGCTTGACACCGGGGAGCTGTTTTTT.

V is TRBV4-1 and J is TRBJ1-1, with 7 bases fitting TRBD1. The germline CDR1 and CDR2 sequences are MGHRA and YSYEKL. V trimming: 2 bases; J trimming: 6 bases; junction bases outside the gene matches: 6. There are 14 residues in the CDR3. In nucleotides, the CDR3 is TGCGCCAGCAGCCAATTACAGGGGATGGCTGAAGCTTTCTTT. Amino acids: CASSQLQGMAEAFF.

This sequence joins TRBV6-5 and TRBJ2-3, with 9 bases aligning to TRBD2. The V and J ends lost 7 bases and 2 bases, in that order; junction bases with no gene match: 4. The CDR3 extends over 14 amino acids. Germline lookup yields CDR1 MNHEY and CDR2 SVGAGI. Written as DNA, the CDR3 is TGTGCCAGCAAGGCTAGCGGGACCACAGATACGCAGTATTTT. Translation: CASKASGTTDTQYF.

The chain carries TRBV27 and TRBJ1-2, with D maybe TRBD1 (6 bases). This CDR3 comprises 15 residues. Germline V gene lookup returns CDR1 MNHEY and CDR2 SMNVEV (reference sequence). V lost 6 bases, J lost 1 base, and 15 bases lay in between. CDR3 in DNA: TGTGCCAGCAGCCCCAGACAGGAGGTTAACTATGGCTACACCTTC. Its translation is CASSPRQEVNYGYTF.

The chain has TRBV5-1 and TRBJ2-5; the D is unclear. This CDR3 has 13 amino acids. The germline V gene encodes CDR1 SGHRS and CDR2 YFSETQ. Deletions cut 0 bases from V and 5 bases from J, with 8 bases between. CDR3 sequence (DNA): TGCGCCAGCAGCTTGGACAGTTGGGAGACCCAGTACTTC. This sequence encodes CASSLDSWETQYF.

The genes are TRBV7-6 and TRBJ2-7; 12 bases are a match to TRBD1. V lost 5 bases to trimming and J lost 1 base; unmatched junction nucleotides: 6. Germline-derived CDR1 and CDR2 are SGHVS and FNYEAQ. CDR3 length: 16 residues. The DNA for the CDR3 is TGTGCCAGCAGCCCCCGGGACAGGGGGCCTTCCTACGAGCAGTACTTC. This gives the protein CASSPRDRGPSYEQYF.

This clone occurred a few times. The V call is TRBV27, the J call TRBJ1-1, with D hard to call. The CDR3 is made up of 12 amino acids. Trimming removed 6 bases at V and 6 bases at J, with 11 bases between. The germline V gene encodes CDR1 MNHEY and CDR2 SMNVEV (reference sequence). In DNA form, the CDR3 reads TGTGCCAGCAGGGTAGGGAATGCTGAAGCTTTCTTT. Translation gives CASRVGNAEAFF.

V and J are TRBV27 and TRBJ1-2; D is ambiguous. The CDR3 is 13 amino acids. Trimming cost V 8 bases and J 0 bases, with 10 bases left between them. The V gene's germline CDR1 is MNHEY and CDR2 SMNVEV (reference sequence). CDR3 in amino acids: CASGWGSNYGYTF. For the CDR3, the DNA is TGTGCCAGCGGCTGGGGTTCTAACTATGGCTACACCTTC.

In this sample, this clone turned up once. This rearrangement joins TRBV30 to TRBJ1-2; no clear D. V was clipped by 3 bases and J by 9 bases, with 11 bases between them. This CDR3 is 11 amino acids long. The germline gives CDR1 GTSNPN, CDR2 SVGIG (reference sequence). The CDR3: CAWSEPRSYTF. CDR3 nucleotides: TGTGCCTGGAGCGAGCCAAGGAGCTACACCTTC.

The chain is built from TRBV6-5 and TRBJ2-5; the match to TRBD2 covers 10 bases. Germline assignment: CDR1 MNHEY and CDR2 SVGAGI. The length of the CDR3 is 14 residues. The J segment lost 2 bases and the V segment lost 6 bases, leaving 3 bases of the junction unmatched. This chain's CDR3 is CASRPGLAQETQYF. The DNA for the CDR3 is TGTGCCAGCAGGCCGGGACTAGCGCAAGAGACCCAGTACTTC.

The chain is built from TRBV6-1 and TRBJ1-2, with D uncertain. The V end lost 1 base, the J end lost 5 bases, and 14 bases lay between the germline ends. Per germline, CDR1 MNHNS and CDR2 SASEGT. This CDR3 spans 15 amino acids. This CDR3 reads CASSEVPGWNYGYTF. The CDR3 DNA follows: TGTGCCAGCAGTGAAGTTCCAGGTTGGAATTATGGCTACACCTTC.

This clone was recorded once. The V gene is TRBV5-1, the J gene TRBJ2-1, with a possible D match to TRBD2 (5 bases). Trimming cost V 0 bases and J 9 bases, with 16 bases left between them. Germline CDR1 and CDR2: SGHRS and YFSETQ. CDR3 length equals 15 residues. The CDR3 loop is CASSLAVRELVEQFF. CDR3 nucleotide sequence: TGCGCCAGCAGCTTGGCCGTCCGGGAATTAGTTGAGCAGTTCTTC.

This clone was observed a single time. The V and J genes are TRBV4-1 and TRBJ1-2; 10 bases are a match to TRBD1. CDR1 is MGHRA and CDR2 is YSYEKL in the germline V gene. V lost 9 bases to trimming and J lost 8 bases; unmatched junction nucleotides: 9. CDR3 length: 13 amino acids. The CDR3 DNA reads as TGCGCCAGTTCTGGGACAGGGGTGGGAGGCTACACCTTC. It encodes CASSGTGVGGYTF.

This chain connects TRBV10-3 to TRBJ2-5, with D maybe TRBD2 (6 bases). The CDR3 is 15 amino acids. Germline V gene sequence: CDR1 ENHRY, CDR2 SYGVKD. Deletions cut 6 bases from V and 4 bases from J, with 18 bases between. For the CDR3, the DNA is TGTGCCATCAGCGTCAACCGGGAGACGGGAGAGACCCAGTACTTC. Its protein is CAISVNRETGETQYF.

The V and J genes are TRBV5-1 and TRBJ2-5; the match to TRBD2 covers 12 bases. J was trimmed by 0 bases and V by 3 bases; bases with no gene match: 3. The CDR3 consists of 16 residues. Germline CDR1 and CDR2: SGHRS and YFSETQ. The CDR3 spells CASSWRTSGNQETQYF. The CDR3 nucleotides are TGCGCCAGCAGCTGGAGGACTAGCGGGAACCAAGAGACCCAGTACTTC. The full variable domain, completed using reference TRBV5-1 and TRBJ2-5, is KAGVTQTPRYLIKTRGQQVTLSCSPISGHRSVSWYQQTPGQGLQFLFEYFSETQRNKGNFPGRFSGRQFSNSRSEMNVSTLELGDSALYLCASSWRTSGNQETQYFGPGTRLLVL.

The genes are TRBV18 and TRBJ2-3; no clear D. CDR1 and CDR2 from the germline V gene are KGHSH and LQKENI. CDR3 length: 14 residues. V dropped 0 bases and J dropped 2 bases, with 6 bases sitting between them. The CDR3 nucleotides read TGTGCCAGCTCACCACCGGTGGTCACAGATACGCAGTATTTT. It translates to CASSPPVVTDTQYF.

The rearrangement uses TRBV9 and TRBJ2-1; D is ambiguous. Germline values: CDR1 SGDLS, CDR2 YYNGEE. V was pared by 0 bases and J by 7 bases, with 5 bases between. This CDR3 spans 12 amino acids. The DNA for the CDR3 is TGTGCCAGCAGCGTAGGCGAGAATGAGCAGTTCTTC. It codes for CASSVGENEQFF. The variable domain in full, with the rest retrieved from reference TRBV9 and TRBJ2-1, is DSGVTQTPKHLITATGQRVTLRCSPRSGDLSVYWYQQSLDQGLQFLIQYYNGEERAKGNILERFSAQQFPDLHSELNLSSLELGDSALYFCASSVGENEQFFGPGTRLTVL.

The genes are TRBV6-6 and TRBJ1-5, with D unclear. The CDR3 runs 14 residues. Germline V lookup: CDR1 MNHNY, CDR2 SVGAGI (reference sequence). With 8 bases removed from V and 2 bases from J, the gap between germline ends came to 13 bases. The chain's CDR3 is CASGLGSGNQPQHF. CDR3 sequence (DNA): TGTGCCAGCGGGTTAGGCTCGGGCAATCAGCCCCAGCATTTT.

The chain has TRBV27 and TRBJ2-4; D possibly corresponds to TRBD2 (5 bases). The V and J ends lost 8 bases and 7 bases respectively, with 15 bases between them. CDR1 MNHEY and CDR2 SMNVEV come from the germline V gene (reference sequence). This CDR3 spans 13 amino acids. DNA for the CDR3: TGTGCCAGCTCCCCCGGACTTCGGAACATTCAGTACTTC. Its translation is CASSPGLRNIQYF.

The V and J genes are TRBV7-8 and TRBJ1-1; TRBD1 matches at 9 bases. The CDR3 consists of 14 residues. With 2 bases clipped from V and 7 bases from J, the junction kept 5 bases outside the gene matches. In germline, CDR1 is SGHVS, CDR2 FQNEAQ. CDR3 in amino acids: CASSLLGQGIEAFF. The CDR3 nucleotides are TGTGCCAGCAGCTTATTGGGACAGGGAATTGAAGCTTTCTTT.

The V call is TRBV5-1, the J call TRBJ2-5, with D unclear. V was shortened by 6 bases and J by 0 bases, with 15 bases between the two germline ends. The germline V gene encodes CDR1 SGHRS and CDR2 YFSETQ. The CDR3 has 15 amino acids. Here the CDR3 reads CASTNPSGDQETQYF. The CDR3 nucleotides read TGCGCCAGCACCAACCCGTCAGGAGACCAAGAGACCCAGTACTTC. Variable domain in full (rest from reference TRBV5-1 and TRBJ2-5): KAGVTQTPRYLIKTRGQQVTLSCSPISGHRSVSWYQQTPGQGLQFLFEYFSETQRNKGNFPGRFSGRQFSNSRSEMNVSTLELGDSALYLCASTNPSGDQETQYFGPGTRLLVL.

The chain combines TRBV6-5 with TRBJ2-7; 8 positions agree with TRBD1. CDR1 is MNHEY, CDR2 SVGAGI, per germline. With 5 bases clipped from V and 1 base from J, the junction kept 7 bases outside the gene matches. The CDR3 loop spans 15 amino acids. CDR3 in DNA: TGTGCCAGCAGTGTCAAGAGGGACAGGTCCTACGAGCAGTACTTC. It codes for CASSVKRDRSYEQYF.